These 5 T cell receptor beta chains were sequenced from one sample in a study of Graves' ophthalmopathy and Graves' hyperthyroidism (dated by TCRdb to the late 2010s). The sequencer listed for this sample is Illumina HiSeq 2000. For repertoire sequencing, the TCR beta CDR3 regions were amplified from RNA transcripts. A first-round RT-PCR used HTBI primers with the Qiagen OneStep RT-PCR kit, followed by a second-round multiplex PCR, size selection and purification. The public reads were reanalyzed by TCRdb: fastp trimming at Q25, MiXCR alignment, in-frame beta chains only. Each entry is one CDR3 protein sequence, shown with its most common DNA and genes. Across this sample there are some 160,000 distinct CDR3 sequences, with 30% to 45% seen only once. The ten most abundant clones make up roughly 8.9% of the sample. Sample: peripheral blood. The receptor set was obtained from a man under 40 with Graves' ophthalmopathy. Donor details come from another sample of the same person, matched by shared clones.

The J gene is TRBJ2-7, the V gene TRBV7-2, with D tentatively TRBD2 (5 bases). The germline CDR1 and CDR2 sequences are SGHTA and FQGNSA. The V and J ends lost 5 bases and 3 bases respectively, with 14 bases between them. The CDR3 runs 14 residues. CDR3 region: CASSPHPGDYEQYF. The DNA of the CDR3 is TGTGCCAGCAGCCCCCACCCCGGGGACTACGAGCAGTACTTC.

This clonotype was counted ten times or more. This chain connects TRBV18 to TRBJ1-1; perhaps TRBD1 as D (6 bases). Per germline, CDR1 KGHSH and CDR2 LQKENI. V was clipped by 2 bases and J by 1 base, with 8 bases between them. CDR3 length equals 14 residues. CDR3 nucleotides: TGTGCCAGCTCACCAAAGGGGGAGAACACTGAAGCTTTCTTT. Translating gives CASSPKGENTEAFF.

The rearrangement links TRBV20-1 to TRBJ1-2; the D gene is possibly TRBD1 (5 bases). Trimming took off 5 bases at V and 7 bases at J, with 17 bases between the two ends. CDR1 is DFQATT, CDR2 SNEGSKA, per germline (reference sequence). The CDR3 is 13 amino acids. CDR3 residues: CSASGTPEGGYTF. The CDR3 DNA is TGCAGTGCTTCCGGGACTCCGGAGGGTGGCTACACCTTC.

This clonotype was seen ten or more times. V usage is TRBV6-5 and J usage is TRBJ2-5; D is tentatively TRBD1 or TRBD2 (5 bases each). Trimming stripped 6 bases from V and 4 bases from J, with 18 bases between. CDR1 and CDR2 from the germline V gene are MNHEY and SVGAGI. The length of the CDR3 is 15 residues. For the CDR3, the DNA is TGTGCCAGCAGCCCGTACCGGGGCGGTGGAGAGACCCAGTACTTC. Translating it yields CASSPYRGGGETQYF.

At least ten counts were recorded for this clonotype. The chain uses TRBV9 and TRBJ2-7; D gene ambiguous. The CDR3 has 15 residues. Germline V gene lookup returns CDR1 SGDLS and CDR2 YYNGEE. Between the trimmed V and J ends, which lost 4 bases and 0 bases, there was a span of 14 bases. The CDR3 reads CASSQGYRSSYEQYF. The DNA for the CDR3 is TGTGCCAGCAGCCAAGGCTATCGATCCTCCTACGAGCAGTACTTC.